This TCR beta chain stems from a study of blood T cell repertoires in COVID-19. On the study more broadly: Both acute and convalescent COVID-19 samples were obtained from the United States, Italy and Spain. T cells, B-cell-depleted T cells, or PBMCs provided the cDNA or gDNA that served as material.

Authors' processing steps: Estimation of nucleated cell counts was performed using reference gene primer amplification. Clones were sequenced by immunoSEQ multiplex PCR, and TCRdb holds only the in-frame ones, with some missing. V, J and clone size are taken as reported in that table, and D and trimming were inferred from the DNA itself. The sample consists of some 130,000 clones, 80% to 90% of them appearing once. Trimming took 5 bases from V and 3 from J; bases not matched to a gene: 10. From germline, CDR1 is SEHNR and CDR2 FQNEAQ (reference sequence). The CDR3 runs 15 residues. The specimen sequenced was peripheral blood. The V gene is TRBV7-9, the J gene TRBJ2-7, with 7 positions matching TRBD1. This TCR was sampled from a human donor in a cohort sampled during active COVID-19. CDR3 sequence (DNA): TGTGCCAGCAGCAACCCGGGACAGACACACTACGAGCAGTACTTC. The encoded protein is CASSNPGQTHYEQYF. Looking up the rest from reference TRBV7-9 and TRBJ2-7 gives the full variable domain: DTGVSQNPRHKITKRGQNVTFRCDPISEHNRLYWYRQTLGQGPEFLTYFQNEAQLEKSRLLSDRFSAERPKGSFSTLEIQRTEQGDSAMYLCASSNPGQTHYEQYFGPGTRLTVT.